This TCR beta chain was sequenced for a study of cytomegalovirus exposure and HLA in healthy donors. Primers: 60 Vbeta forward and 13 Jbeta reverse. Generated by immunoSEQ multiplex PCR, the TCRdb table keeps only in-frame clones and is missing some. Seen here are just under 250,000 clones, roughly 80% observed once, and the top ten hold 5.4%. CDR1 and CDR2 (germline): SNHLY, FYNNEI. The CDR3 extends over 15 amino acids. V lost 5 bases and J lost 7; bases outside the gene matches: 10. The source is a woman aged 40 to 55 in good health and CMV-seropositive. The sample comprised PBMCs. The rearrangement joins TRBV2 to TRBJ2-5, with 10 bases matching TRBD2. The CDR3 reads CASSRAGGGPGTQYF. CDR3 DNA sequence: TGTGCCAGCAGTCGAGCGGGGGGGGGCCCAGGGACCCAGTACTTC. Based on the CDR3 plus reference TRBV2 and TRBJ2-5, the full variable domain is EPEVTQTPSHQVTQMGQEVILRCVPISNHLYFYWYRQILGQKVEFLVSFYNNEISEKSEIFDDQFSVERPDGSNFTLKIRSTKLEDSAMYFCASSRAGGGPGTQYFGPGTRLLVL.